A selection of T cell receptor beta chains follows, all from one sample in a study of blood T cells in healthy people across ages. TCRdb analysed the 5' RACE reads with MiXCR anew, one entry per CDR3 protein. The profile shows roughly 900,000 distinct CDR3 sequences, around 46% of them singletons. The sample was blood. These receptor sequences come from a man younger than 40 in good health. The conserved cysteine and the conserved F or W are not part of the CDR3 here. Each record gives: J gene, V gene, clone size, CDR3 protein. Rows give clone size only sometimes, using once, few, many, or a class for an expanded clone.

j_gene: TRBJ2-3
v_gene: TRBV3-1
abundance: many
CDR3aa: ASSQLRGLTDTQY

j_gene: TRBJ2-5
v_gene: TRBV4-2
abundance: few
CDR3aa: ASSPEGSRDFKETQY

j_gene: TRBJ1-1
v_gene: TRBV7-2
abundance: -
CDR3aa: ASSLVGQGVGGAEAF

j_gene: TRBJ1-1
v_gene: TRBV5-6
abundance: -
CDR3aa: ASSGLTGGPTEAF

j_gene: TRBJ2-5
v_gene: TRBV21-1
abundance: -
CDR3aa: ASTTSEQETQY

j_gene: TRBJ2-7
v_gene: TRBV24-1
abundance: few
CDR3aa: ATSDLQGNSY

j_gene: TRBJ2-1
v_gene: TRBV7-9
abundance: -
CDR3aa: ASSPRYEQF

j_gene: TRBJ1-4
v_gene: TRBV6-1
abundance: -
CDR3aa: ASSEQGPIGKLF

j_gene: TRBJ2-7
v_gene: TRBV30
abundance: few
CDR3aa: AWSSGSILPYEQY

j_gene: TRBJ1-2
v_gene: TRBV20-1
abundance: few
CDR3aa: SATLAGVYT

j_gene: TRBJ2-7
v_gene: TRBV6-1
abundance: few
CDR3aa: ASSENSRSSYEQY

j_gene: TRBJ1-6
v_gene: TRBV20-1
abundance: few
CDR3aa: SARGDSPLH

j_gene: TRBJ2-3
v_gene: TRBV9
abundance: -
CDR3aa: ASSVGNGRRDTQY

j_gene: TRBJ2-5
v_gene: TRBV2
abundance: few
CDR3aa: ASSVSGETQY

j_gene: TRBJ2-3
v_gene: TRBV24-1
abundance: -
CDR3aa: ATSDASTDTQY

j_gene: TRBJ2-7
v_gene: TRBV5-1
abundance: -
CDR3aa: ASSLTGEPRSSYEQY

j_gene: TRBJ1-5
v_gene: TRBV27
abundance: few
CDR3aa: ASSLMGDQPQH

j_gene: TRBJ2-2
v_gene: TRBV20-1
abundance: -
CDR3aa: SAIKNTGELF

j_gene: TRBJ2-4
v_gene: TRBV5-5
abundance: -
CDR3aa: ASSVGQGGNIQY

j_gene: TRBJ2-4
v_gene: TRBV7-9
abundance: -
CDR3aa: ASSLASGNGQY

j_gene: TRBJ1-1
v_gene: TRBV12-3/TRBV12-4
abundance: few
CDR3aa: ASSFRRGEAF

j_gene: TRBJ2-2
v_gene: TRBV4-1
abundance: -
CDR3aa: ASLRVTGELF

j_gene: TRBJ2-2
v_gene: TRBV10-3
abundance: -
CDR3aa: ASQGGSDTGELF

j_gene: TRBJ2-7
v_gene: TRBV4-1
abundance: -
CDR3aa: ASSQEIAVRTYEQY

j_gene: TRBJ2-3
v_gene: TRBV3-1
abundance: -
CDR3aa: ASSQGDRGTDTQY

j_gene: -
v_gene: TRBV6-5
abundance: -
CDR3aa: ASSNSGPGEQY

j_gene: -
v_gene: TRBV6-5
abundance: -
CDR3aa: ANSSDSPLVAETQY

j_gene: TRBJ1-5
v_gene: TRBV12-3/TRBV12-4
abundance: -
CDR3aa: AGSRGSDRQPQH

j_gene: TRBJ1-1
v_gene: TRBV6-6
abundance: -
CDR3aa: ASSAGEVGEAF

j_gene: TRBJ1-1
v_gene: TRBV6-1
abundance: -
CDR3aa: ASSEGTEGTEAF

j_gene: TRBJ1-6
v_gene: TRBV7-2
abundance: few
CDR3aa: ASSPHPDRSNSYNSPLH